In this sample, the clone carrying this T cell receptor beta chain turned up a few times. Plated together were around 200,000 CFSE-labeled responder cells and around 200,000 irradiated, violet-dye-labeled stimulator cells. Proliferating CFSE-low CD3+CD4+ and CD3+CD8+ responders were sorted after the reaction. Germline CDR1 and CDR2: SNHLY and FYNNEI. The CDR3 is made up of 13 amino acids. Trimming cost V 4 bases and J 1 base, with 7 bases left between them. These data belong to a study of graft-versus-host responses after intestinal transplantation. TCRdb keeps only in-frame clones here, not all; method: immunoSEQ multiplex PCR. The sample lists tens of thousands of clones; about 55% were seen once. The study's findings and limits: With peak circulating GvH clone levels came an association with early post-transplant HvG declines.

This clonotype was obtained from a human patient who received an intestinal transplant. The chain carries TRBV2 and TRBJ1-1; D unresolved. The specimen was alloreactive CD4+ T cells from a mixed lymphocyte reaction culture, collected before intestinal transplant. Subset defined: CFSE-low proliferating T cells sorted from roughly six-day pre-transplant mixed lymphocyte reaction (GvH or HvG direction). The CDR3, as DNA: TGTGCCAGCAGTGCACAGCCGAACACTGAAGCTTTCTTT. It encodes CASSAQPNTEAFF.